The rows below give T cell receptor beta chains drawn from one sample of a study of blood T cell repertoires in COVID-19. The data were produced by immunoSEQ multiplex PCR, yet TCRdb's version contains in-frame clones alone and is incomplete. The sample comprises approximately 67,000 clones, about 87% of which are singletons, and around 7.9% rests with the top ten. Sequencing input: peripheral blood. The receptors were gathered from a man aged 45-65 years with active COVID-19. Both conserved end residues are part of each CDR3. A row's size may be missing; if present it is once, few, many or a size class.

j_gene: TRBJ1-5; abundance: .; v_gene: TRBV4-2; len: 17; CDR3aa: CASSQDTGTGLYQPQHF
j_gene: TRBJ2-5; abundance: .; v_gene: TRBV19; len: 15; CDR3aa: CASSARDRERETQYF
j_gene: TRBJ2-3; abundance: .; v_gene: TRBV10-3; len: 12; CDR3aa: CAISGTWDTQYF
j_gene: TRBJ2-7; abundance: .; v_gene: TRBV30; len: 14; CDR3aa: CAWSVLWGPHEQYF
j_gene: TRBJ1-4; abundance: .; v_gene: TRBV13; len: 12; CDR3aa: CASSWTGEKLFF
j_gene: TRBJ2-7; abundance: once; v_gene: TRBV7-2; len: 14; CDR3aa: CASSLAGTGYEQYF
j_gene: TRBJ2-3; abundance: .; v_gene: TRBV5-1; len: 18; CDR3aa: CASSVGTSGGGGTDTQYF
j_gene: TRBJ1-1; abundance: .; v_gene: TRBV28; len: 15; CDR3aa: CASSLPSGGQGKAFF
j_gene: TRBJ2-3; abundance: .; v_gene: TRBV6-6; len: 16; CDR3aa: CASSRSLAASTDTQYF
j_gene: TRBJ1-2; abundance: .; v_gene: TRBV3-1/TRBV3-2; len: 13; CDR3aa: CASNPGGGYGYTF
j_gene: TRBJ2-1; abundance: .; v_gene: TRBV28; len: 15; CDR3aa: CASTTDRGRDNEQFF
j_gene: TRBJ2-1; abundance: once; v_gene: TRBV21-1; len: 20; CDR3aa: CASSKVGLAGGSFSYNEQFF
j_gene: TRBJ2-1; abundance: .; v_gene: TRBV19; len: 15; CDR3aa: CASSSGLAQYNEQFF
j_gene: TRBJ1-2; abundance: .; v_gene: TRBV6-2/TRBV6-3; len: 17; CDR3aa: CASSSNLRDSRNYGYTF
j_gene: TRBJ1-1; abundance: .; v_gene: TRBV5-1; len: 14; CDR3aa: CASKGQGSNTEAFF
j_gene: TRBJ1-1; abundance: .; v_gene: TRBV5-5; len: 19; CDR3aa: CASSLGPTGAGLFSTEAFF
j_gene: TRBJ2-5; abundance: .; v_gene: TRBV5-1; len: 17; CDR3aa: CASSGGGLAGARETQYF
j_gene: TRBJ2-7; abundance: .; v_gene: TRBV7-9; len: 16; CDR3aa: CASAPTTRTGTYEQYF
j_gene: TRBJ1-2; abundance: .; v_gene: TRBV2; len: 14; CDR3aa: CASSGRGIGYGYTF
j_gene: TRBJ2-7; abundance: .; v_gene: TRBV27; len: 14; CDR3aa: CASAPEYPSYEQYF
j_gene: TRBJ2-5; abundance: .; v_gene: TRBV10-3; len: 15; CDR3aa: CAISSSSPLQETQYF
j_gene: TRBJ2-5; abundance: .; v_gene: TRBV5-1; len: 14; CDR3aa: CASSLGRFLETQYF
j_gene: TRBJ2-4; abundance: .; v_gene: TRBV11-2; len: 16; CDR3aa: CASSLGGRLAKNIQYF
j_gene: TRBJ1-2; abundance: .; v_gene: TRBV3-1/TRBV3-2; len: 16; CDR3aa: CASSQDRGGYNYGYTF
j_gene: TRBJ1-1; abundance: .; v_gene: TRBV11-1; len: 14; CDR3aa: CASSLARWNTEAFF
j_gene: TRBJ1-5; abundance: .; v_gene: TRBV28; len: 18; CDR3aa: CASSLLRGHRRSFQPQHF
j_gene: TRBJ1-6; abundance: .; v_gene: TRBV28; len: 18; CDR3aa: CASSSNRASSSYNSPLHF
j_gene: TRBJ2-1; abundance: .; v_gene: TRBV28; len: 15; CDR3aa: CASSFRVRIYNEQFF
j_gene: TRBJ2-5; abundance: once; v_gene: TRBV7-2; len: 16; CDR3aa: CASSSPRGGGGETQYF
j_gene: TRBJ1-2; abundance: .; v_gene: TRBV6-5; len: 15; CDR3aa: CASSGTGFHLYGYTF
j_gene: TRBJ1-4; abundance: .; v_gene: TRBV28; len: 15; CDR3aa: CASSRYRGRGEKLFF